This entry lists 16 T cell receptor beta chains sequenced from one sample in a study of Graves' ophthalmopathy and Graves' hyperthyroidism. RNA served as the template for amplifying TCR beta CDR3 regions. RT-PCR with HTBI primers came first, then second-round multiplex PCR. One entry per CDR3 protein, called by TCRdb with MiXCR from the multiplex PCR reads. The repertoire holds approximately 150,000 distinct CDR3 sequences, with around 40% as singletons. Specimen: peripheral blood. The receptors shown here come from a young man with Graves' ophthalmopathy.

This clonotype was found many times. This chain connects TRBV12-3 or TRBV12-4 to TRBJ1-1; weak D call: TRBD1 (6 bases). V lost 3 bases and J lost 7, with 15 bases in between. CDR3 length: 14 amino acids. The CDR3 coding sequence is TGTGCCAGCAGTTTTAGCAGGGGCGAACGTGAAGCTTTCTTT. Translation: CASSFSRGEREAFF.

CDR3 in amino acids: CASSLQGNYEQYF. In DNA form, the CDR3 reads TGTGCCAGCAGTTTGCAAGGGAACTACGAGCAGTACTTC. V and J are TRBV12-3 or TRBV12-4 and TRBJ2-7; no clear D gene. CDR3 length equals 13 residues. Trimming took off 3 bases at V and 3 bases at J, with 9 bases between the two ends.

This clonotype was detected ten times or more. The chain recombines TRBV12-3 or TRBV12-4 with TRBJ2-7, with 9 bases aligning to TRBD1. The CDR3 runs to 14 residues. V shed 5 bases and J 4 bases; nucleotides not matched to a gene: 6. CDR3 DNA sequence: TGTGCCAGCAGTGCGGGACAGGGTGGTTACGAGCAGTACTTC. It encodes CASSAGQGGYEQYF.

This clonotype has ten or more counts. The chain uses TRBV6-1 and TRBJ1-2, with D uncertain. The CDR3 runs 15 residues. Germline-derived CDR1 and CDR2 are MNHNS and SASEGT. The germline V and J ends were trimmed by 1 base and 0 bases, with 9 bases remaining between them. The CDR3: CASSEETHANYGYTF. The DNA of the CDR3 is TGTGCCAGCAGTGAAGAGACTCACGCTAACTATGGCTACACCTTC.

V usage is TRBV7-8 and J usage is TRBJ2-5; D uncertain. Germline assignment: CDR1 SGHVS and CDR2 FQNEAQ. V lost 5 bases and J 7 bases, leaving 11 bases between the germline ends. This CDR3 has 12 residues. CDR3 in amino acids: CASSPPVGTQYF. The CDR3 DNA is TGTGCCAGCAGCCCCCCAGTTGGGACCCAGTACTTC.

The chain joins TRBV7-2 to TRBJ2-7; maybe TRBD2 (6 bases). Trimming stripped 4 bases from V and 0 bases from J, with 10 bases between. Germline lookup yields CDR1 SGHTA and CDR2 FQGNSA. The CDR3 has 14 residues. Here the CDR3 DNA reads TGTGCCAGCAGCTCCCGGGGAGGCTCCTACGAGCAGTACTTC. Amino acids: CASSSRGGSYEQYF.

This clonotype was observed at least ten times. The chain couples TRBV20-1 to TRBJ1-1, with a weak D call TRBD1 (6 bases). CDR3 size: 15 residues. The V and J ends lost 6 bases and 0 bases respectively, with 17 bases between them. Germline CDR1 DFQATT, CDR2 SNEGSKA (reference sequence). The CDR3 reads CSAPEGGPLNTEAFF. CDR3 bases: TGCAGTGCGCCGGAGGGGGGCCCTTTGAACACTGAAGCTTTCTTT.

The table lists this clonotype with many counts. V gene TRBV27 combines with J gene TRBJ2-5; possibly TRBD1 for D (6 bases). The V gene lost 4 bases and the J gene lost 7 bases, with 13 bases spanning the gap. The germline V gene has CDR1 MNHEY and CDR2 SMNVEV (reference sequence). The CDR3 sequence is 13 residues long. In nucleotides, the CDR3 is TGTGCCAGCAGTTCCGGGACATACGTGACCCAGTACTTC. Its translation is CASSSGTYVTQYF.

This clonotype was detected ten times or more. V usage is TRBV12-3 or TRBV12-4 and J usage is TRBJ2-5; 13 nucleotides line up with TRBD2. Trimming took 5 bases from V and 4 from J; bases not matched to a gene: 7. This CDR3 spans 16 amino acids. The CDR3 region has the DNA TGTGCCAGCAGTCAGAGGACTAGCGGGAGCGGAGAGACCCAGTACTTC. Translation gives CASSQRTSGSGETQYF.

The chain links TRBV27 to TRBJ2-7; maybe TRBD2 (5 bases). The CDR3 sequence is 14 residues long. Between the trimmed V and J ends, which lost 6 bases and 7 bases, there was a span of 19 bases. CDR1 MNHEY and CDR2 SMNVEV come from the germline V gene (reference sequence). This chain's CDR3 is CASSSLLVPREQYF. CDR3 in DNA: TGTGCCAGCAGCTCACTACTAGTCCCCAGGGAGCAGTACTTC.

The count of this clonotype is one. This sequence joins TRBV5-1 and TRBJ1-2; D call uncertain. V was shortened by 0 bases and J by 3 bases, with 6 bases between the two germline ends. The CDR3 length is 13 residues. Per germline, CDR1 SGHRS and CDR2 YFSETQ. DNA of the CDR3: TGCGCCAGCAGCTTGGGGGCAGACTATGGCTACACCTTC. It specifies CASSLGADYGYTF.

This chain uses TRBV7-3 with TRBJ2-7, with TRBD1 matching 7 bases. V was pared by 5 bases and J by 3 bases, with 4 bases of the junction left unmatched. CDR1 is SGHTA and CDR2 is FQGTGA in the germline V gene. The CDR3 is 13 amino acids. The CDR3 nucleotides read TGTGCCAGCAGCCGATACAGGGGCTACGAGCAGTACTTC. This gives the protein CASSRYRGYEQYF.

This clonotype was observed at least ten times. This chain connects TRBV24-1 to TRBJ1-5, with D unresolved. Germline-derived CDR1 and CDR2 are KGHDR and SFDVKD. Trimming cost V 7 bases and J 7 bases, with 13 bases left between them. The CDR3 is 13 residues long. The CDR3 DNA is TGTGCCACCAGGGGGAGCGCGGGCCAGCCCCAGCATTTT. It translates to CATRGSAGQPQHF.

The chain couples TRBV4-1 to TRBJ1-3; no clear D gene. The CDR3 runs 15 residues. Germline loops: CDR1 MGHRA, CDR2 YSYEKL. The germline V and J ends were trimmed by 1 base and 0 bases, with 7 bases remaining between them. The CDR3 loop reads CASSQGYSSGNTIYF. The CDR3, as DNA: TGCGCCAGCAGCCAAGGGTACAGCTCTGGAAACACCATATATTTT.

This chain joins TRBV19 and TRBJ2-2, with no clear D. The germline V gene encodes CDR1 LNHDA and CDR2 SQIVND (reference sequence). CDR3 length equals 15 residues. The V end was cut by 5 bases, the J end by 2 bases, with 12 bases between. The CDR3: CASSSASTNTGELFF. The CDR3 DNA reads as TGTGCCAGTAGTTCCGCGTCTACCAACACCGGGGAGCTGTTTTTT.

This clonotype was seen repeatedly, ten times or more. The chain employs TRBV12-3 or TRBV12-4 and TRBJ1-3, with D possibly TRBD1 on 5 matching bases. V was shortened by 8 bases and J by 4 bases, with 24 bases between the two germline ends. This CDR3 has 17 residues. CDR3 in DNA: TGTGCCAGCCGCCCGGCCGGGACCCTCGAATCAGGAAACACCATATATTTT. Its protein is CASRPAGTLESGNTIYF.